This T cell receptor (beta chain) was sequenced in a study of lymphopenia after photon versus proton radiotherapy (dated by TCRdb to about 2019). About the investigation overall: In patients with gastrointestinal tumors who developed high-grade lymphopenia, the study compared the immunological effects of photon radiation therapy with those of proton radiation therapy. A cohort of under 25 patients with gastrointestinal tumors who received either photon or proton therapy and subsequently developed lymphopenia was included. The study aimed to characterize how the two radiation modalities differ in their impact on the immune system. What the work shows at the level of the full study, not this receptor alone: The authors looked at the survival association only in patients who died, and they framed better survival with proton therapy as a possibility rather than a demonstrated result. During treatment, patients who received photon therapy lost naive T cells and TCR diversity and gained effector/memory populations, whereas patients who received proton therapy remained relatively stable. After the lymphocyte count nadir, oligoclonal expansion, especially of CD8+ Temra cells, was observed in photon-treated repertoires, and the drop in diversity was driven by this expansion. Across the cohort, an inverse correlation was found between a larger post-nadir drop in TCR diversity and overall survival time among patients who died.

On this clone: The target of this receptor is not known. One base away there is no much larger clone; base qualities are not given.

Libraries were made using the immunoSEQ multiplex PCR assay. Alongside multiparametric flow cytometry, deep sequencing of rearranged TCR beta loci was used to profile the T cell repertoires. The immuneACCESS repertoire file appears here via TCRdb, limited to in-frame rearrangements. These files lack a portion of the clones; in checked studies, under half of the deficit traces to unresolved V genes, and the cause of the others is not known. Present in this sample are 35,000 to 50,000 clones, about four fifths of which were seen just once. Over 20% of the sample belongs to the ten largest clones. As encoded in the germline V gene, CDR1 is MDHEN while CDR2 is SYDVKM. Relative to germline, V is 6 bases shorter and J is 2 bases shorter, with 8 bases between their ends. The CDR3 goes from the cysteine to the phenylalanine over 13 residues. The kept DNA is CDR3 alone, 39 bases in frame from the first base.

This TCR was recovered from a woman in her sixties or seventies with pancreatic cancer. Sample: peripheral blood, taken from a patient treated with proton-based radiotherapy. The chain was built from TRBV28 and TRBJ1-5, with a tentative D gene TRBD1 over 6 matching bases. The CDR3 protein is CASRGGGNQPQHF. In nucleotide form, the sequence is TGTGCCAGCAGAGGGGGTGGCAATCAGCCCCAGCATTTT.